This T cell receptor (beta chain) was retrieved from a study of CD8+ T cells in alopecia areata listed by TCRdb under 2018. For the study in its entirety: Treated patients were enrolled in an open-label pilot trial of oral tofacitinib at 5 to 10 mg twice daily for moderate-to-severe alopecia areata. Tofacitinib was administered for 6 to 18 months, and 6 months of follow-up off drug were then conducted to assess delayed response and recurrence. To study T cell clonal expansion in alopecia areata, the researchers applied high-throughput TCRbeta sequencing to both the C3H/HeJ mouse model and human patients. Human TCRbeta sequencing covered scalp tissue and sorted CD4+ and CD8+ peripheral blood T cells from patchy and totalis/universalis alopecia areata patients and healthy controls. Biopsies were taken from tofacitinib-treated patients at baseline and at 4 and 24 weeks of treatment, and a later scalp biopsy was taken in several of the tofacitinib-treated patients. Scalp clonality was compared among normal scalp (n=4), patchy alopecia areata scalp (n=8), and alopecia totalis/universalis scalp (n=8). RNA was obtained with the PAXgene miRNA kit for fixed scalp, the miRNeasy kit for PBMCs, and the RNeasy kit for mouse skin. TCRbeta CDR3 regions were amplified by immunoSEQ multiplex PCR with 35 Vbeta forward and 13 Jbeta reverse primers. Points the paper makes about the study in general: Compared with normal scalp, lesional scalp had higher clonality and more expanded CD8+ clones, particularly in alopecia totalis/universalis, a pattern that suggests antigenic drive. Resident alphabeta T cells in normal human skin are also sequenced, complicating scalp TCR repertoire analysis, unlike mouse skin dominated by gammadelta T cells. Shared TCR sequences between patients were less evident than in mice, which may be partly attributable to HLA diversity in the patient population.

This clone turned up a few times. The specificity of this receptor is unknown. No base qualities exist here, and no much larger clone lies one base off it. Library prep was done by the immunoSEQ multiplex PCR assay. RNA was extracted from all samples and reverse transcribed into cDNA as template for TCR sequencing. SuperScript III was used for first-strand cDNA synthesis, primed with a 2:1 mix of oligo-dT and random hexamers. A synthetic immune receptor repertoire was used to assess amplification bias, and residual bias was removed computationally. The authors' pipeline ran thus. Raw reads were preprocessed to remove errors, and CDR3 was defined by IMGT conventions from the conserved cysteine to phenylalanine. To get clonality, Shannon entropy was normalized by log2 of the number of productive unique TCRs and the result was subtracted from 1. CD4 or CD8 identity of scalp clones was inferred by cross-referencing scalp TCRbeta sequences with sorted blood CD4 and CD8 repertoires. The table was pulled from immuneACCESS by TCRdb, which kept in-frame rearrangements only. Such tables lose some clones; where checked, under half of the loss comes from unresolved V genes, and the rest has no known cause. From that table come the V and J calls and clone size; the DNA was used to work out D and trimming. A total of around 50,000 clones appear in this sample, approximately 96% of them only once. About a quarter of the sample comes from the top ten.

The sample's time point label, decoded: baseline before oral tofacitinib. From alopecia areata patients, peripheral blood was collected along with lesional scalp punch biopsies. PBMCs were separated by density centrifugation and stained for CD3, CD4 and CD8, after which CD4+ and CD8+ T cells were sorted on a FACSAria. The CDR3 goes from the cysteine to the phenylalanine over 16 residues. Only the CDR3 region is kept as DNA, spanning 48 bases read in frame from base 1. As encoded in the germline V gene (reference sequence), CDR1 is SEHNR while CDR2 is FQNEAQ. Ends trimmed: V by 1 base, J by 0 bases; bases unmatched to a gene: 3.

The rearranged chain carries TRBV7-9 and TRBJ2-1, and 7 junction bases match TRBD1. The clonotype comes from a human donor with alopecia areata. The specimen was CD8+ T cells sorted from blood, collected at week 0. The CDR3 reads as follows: CASSLERGLSYNEQFF. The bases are TGTGCCAGCAGCTTAGAGAGGGGGCTCTCCTACAATGAGCAGTTCTTC.